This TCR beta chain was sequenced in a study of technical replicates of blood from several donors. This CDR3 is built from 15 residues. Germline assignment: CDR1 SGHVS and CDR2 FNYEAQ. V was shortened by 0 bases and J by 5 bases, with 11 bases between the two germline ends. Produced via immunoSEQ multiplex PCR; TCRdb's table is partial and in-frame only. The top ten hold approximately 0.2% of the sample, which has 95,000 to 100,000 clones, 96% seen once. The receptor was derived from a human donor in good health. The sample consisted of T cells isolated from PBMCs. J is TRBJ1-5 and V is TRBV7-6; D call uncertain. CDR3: CASSLASGEHQPQHF. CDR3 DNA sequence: TGTGCCAGCAGCTTAGCGAGCGGGGAACATCAGCCCCAGCATTTT.